This TCR beta chain was sequenced for a study of radiotherapy plus CTLA-4 blockade in lung cancer. Overall study: Disease control was achieved by approximately 32% of patients, and objective responses by around 17%.

Overall study results and limits: Response was reportedly best predicted by early blood T cell clone dynamics, with interferon-beta. Researchers report tumor-derived TCR clones expanding in blood after radiotherapy plus ipilimumab.

Patients in the study, people with chemo-refractory metastatic non-small-cell lung cancer, received focal radiation plus ipilimumab CTLA-4 blockade. Turning to this clone: Antigen specificity is unknown.

In germline, CDR1 is MGHRA, CDR2 YSYEKL. V shed 3 bases, J shed 4 bases, and the junction held 7 bases outside the gene matches. The CDR3 is made up of 15 amino acids. The table came from immunoSEQ multiplex PCR; TCRdb's copy has only in-frame clones and leaves some out. The sample has about 70,000 clones, 65% to 85% seen once. The sample consisted of peripheral blood, taken from a patient treated with radiotherapy plus ipilimumab. This clonotype was obtained from a human donor with non-small cell lung cancer whose response to radiotherapy plus ipilimumab could not be evaluated. Some clones in this sample may be carry-over from other donors' samples. The chain carries TRBV4-1 and TRBJ1-2; 8 nucleotides agree with TRBD1. The CDR3 reads CASSQEQGVGYGYTF. In nucleotides, the CDR3 is TGCGCCAGCAGCCAGGAACAGGGGGTTGGCTATGGCTACACCTTC.